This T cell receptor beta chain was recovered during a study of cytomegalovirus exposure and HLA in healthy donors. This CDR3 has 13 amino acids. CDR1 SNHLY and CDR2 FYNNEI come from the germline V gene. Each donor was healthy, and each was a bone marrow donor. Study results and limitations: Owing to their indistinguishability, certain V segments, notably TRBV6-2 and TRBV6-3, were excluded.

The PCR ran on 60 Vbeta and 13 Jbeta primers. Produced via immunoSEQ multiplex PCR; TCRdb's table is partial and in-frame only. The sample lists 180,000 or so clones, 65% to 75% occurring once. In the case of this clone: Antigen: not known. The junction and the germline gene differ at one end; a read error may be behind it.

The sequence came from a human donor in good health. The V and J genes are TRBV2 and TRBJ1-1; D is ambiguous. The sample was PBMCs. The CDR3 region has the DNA TGTGCCAGCAGTGAAGCTCAATACAGCCGGGGATTTTTT. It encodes CASSEAQYSRGFF.